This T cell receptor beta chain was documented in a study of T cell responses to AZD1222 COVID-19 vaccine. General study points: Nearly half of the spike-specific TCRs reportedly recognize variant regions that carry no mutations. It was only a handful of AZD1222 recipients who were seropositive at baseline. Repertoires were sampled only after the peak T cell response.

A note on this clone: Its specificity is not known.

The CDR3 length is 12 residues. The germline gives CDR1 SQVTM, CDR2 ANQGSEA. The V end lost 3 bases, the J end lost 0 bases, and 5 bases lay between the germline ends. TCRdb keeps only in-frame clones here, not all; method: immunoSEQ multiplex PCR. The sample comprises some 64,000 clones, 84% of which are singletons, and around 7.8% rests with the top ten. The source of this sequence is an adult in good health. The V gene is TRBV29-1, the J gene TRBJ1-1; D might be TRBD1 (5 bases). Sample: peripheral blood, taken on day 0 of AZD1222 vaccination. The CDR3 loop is CSVEGVNTEAFF. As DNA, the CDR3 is TGCAGCGTTGAGGGGGTGAACACTGAAGCTTTCTTT. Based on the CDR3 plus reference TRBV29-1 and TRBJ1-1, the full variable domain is SAVISQKPSRDICQRGTSLTIQCQVDSQVTMMFWYRQQPGQSLTLIATANQGSEATYESGFVIDKFPISRPNLTFSTLTVSNMSPEDSSIYLCSVEGVNTEAFFGQGTRLTVV.